Included here is one TCR beta chain sequence, with context. Its antigen is not known. The CDR3 extends over 17 amino acids. Unmatched junction bases numbered 9, after V lost 0 bases and J lost 4 bases. CDR1 and CDR2 from the germline V gene are LGHNA and YSLEER. The TCR beta CDR3 regions underwent amplification using RNA transcripts as the source. The primer set for the first-round RT-PCR of the TCR CDR3 was HTBI. TCRdb reprocessed the multiplex PCR reads with MiXCR, giving one entry per CDR3 protein. The table has under 350,000 distinct CDR3 sequences, 15% to 20% seen once. The data belong to a study of T cells in Graves' hyperthyroidism and ophthalmopathy. Study context: Peripheral blood specimens were obtained at initial diagnosis, prior to any treatment.

Overall study findings and caveats: Blood also contained most expanded thyroid clonotypes above 0.001. Researchers report that a 13 V-J model separated ophthalmopathy from stable hyperthyroidism.

The specimen sequenced was blood. The rearrangement links TRBV4-3 to TRBJ2-3; 8 bases align to TRBD2. The clonotype was recovered from an older woman with Graves' ophthalmopathy. CDR3 coding DNA: TGCGCCAGCAGCCAAGATGATCGCGGGAGGCGGGCAGATACGCAGTATTTT. This gives the protein CASSQDDRGRRADTQYF.